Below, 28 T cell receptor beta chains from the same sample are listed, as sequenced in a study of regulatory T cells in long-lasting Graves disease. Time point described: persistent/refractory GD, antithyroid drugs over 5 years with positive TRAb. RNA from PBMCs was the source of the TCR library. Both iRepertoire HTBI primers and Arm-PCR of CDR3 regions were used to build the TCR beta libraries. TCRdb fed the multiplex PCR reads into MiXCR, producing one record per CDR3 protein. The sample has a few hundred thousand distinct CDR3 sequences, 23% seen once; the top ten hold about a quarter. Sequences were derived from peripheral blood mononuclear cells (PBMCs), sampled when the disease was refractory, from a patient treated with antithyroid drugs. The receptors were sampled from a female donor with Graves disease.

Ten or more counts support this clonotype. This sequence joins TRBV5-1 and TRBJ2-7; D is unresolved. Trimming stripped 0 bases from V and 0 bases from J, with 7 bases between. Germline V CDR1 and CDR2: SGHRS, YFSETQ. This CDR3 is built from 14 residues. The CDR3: CASSLGRSSYEQYF. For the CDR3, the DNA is TGCGCCAGCAGCTTGGGGCGCAGCTCCTACGAGCAGTACTTC.

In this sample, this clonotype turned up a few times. CDR3 in amino acids: CASSSQGTGNTIYF. The CDR3 coding sequence is TGTGCCAGCAGCTCTCAGGGAACTGGAAACACCATATATTTT. The chain links TRBV9 to TRBJ1-3, with D perhaps matching TRBD1 (5 bases). From germline, CDR1 is SGDLS and CDR2 YYNGEE. Trimming removed 4 bases from V and 2 bases from J, with 10 bases in between. This CDR3 is built from 14 residues.

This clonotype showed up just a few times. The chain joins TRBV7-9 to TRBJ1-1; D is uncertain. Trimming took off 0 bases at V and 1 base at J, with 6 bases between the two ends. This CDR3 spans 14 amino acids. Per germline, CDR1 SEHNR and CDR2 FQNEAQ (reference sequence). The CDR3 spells CASSLAAPNTEAFF. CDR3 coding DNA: TGTGCCAGCAGCTTAGCCGCGCCGAACACTGAAGCTTTCTTT.

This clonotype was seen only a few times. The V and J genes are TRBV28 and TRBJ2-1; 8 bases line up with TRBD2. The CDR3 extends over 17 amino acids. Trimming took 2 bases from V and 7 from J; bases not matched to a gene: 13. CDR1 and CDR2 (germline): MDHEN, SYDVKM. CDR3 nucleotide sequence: TGTGCCAGCAGTTTAGGGGAAATGGCGGGAGGAAGAAATGAGCAGTTCTTC. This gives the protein CASSLGEMAGGRNEQFF.

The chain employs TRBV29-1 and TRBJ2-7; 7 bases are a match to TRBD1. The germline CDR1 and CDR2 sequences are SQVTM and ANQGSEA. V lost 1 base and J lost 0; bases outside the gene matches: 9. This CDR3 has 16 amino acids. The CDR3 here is CSVEGLTGRHSYEQYF. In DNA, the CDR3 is TGCAGCGTTGAAGGTTTGACAGGGCGCCACTCCTACGAGCAGTACTTC.

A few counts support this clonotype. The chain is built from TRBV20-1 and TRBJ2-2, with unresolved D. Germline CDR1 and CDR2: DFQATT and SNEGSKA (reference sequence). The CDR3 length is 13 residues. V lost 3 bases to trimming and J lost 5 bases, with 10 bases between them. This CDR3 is CSASLLGTGELFF. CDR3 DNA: TGCAGTGCTAGTCTTCTAGGAACCGGGGAGCTGTTTTTT.

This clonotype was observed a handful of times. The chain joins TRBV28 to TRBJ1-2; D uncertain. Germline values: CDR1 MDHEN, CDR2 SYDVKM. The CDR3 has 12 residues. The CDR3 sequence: CGTYSWGYGYTF. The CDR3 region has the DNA TGTGGGACCTATTCTTGGGGCTATGGCTACACCTTC.

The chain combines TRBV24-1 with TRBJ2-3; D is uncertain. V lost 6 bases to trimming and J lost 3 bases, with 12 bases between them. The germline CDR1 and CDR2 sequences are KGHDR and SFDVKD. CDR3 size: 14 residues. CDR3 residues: CATSRGISTDTQYF. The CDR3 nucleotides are TGTGCCACCAGTCGAGGAATTAGTACAGATACGCAGTATTTT.

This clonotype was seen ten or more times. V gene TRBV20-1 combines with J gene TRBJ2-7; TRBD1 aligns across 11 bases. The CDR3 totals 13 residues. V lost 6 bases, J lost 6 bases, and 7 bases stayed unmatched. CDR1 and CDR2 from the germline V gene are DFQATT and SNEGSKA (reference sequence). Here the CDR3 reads CSARGQGVLEQYF. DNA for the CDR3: TGCAGTGCCAGGGGACAGGGGGTTCTCGAGCAGTACTTC.

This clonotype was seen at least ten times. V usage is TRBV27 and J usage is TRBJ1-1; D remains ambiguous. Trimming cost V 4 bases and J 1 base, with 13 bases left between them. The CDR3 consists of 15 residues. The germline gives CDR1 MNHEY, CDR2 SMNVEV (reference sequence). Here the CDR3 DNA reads TGTGCCAGCAGTTACCGGCCGGGGAGGAACACTGAAGCTTTCTTT. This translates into CASSYRPGRNTEAFF.

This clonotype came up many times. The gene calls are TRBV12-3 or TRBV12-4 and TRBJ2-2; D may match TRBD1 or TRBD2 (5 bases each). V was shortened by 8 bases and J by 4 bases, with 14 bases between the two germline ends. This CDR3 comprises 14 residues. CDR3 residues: CASGRDQATGELFF. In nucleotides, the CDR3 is TGTGCCAGCGGCCGGGACCAGGCCACCGGGGAGCTGTTTTTT.

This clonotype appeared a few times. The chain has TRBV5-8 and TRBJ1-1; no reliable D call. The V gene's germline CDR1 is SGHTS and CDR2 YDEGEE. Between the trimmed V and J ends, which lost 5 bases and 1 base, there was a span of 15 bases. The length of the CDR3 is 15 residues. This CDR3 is CASSPAVLGNTEAFF. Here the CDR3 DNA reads TGTGCCAGCAGTCCTGCCGTTTTGGGGAACACTGAAGCTTTCTTT. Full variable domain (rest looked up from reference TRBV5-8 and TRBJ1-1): EAGVTQSPTHLIKTRGQQATLRCSPISGHTSVYWYQQALGLGLQFLLWYDEGEERNRGNFPPRFSGRQFPNYSSELNVNALELEDSALYLCASSPAVLGNTEAFFGQGTRLTVV.

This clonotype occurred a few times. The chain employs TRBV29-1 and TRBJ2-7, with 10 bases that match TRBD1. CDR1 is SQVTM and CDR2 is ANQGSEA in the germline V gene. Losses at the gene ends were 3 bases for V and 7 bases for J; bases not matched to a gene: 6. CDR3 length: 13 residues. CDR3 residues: CSVDETGGSEQYF. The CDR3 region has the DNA TGCAGCGTTGATGAGACAGGGGGCTCTGAGCAGTACTTC.

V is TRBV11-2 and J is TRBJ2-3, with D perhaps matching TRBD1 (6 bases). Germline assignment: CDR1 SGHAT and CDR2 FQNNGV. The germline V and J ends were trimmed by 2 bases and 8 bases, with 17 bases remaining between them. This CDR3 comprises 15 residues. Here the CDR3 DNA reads TGTGCCAGCAGCTTAATACAGGGCAACGTGGGTACGCAGTATTTT. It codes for CASSLIQGNVGTQYF.

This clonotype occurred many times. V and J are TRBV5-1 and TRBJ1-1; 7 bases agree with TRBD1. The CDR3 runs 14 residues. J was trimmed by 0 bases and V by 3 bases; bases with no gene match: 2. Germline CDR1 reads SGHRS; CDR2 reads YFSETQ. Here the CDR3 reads CASSSGQLNTEAFF. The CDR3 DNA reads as TGCGCCAGCAGCTCGGGACAGTTGAACACTGAAGCTTTCTTT.

CDR3 protein: CASSLQIGQGSGYGYTF. In nucleotides, the CDR3 is TGTGCCAGCAGCTTACAGATCGGACAGGGGTCGGGCTATGGCTACACCTTC. The chain combines TRBV7-9 with TRBJ1-2; 9 nucleotides line up with TRBD1. V trimming: 2 bases; J trimming: 4 bases; junction bases outside the gene matches: 11. The CDR3 runs to 17 residues. CDR1 SEHNR and CDR2 FQNEAQ come from the germline V gene (reference sequence). The full variable domain, rest sourced from reference TRBV7-9 and TRBJ1-2, is DTGVSQNPRHKITKRGQNVTFRCDPISEHNRLYWYRQTLGQGPEFLTYFQNEAQLEKSRLLSDRFSAERPKGSFSTLEIQRTEQGDSAMYLCASSLQIGQGSGYGYTFGSGTRLTVV.

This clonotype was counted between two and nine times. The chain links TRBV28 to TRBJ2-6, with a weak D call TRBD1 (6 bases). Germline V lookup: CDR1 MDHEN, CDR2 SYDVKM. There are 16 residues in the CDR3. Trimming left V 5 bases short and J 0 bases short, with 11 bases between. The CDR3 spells CASSGGRRSGANVLTF. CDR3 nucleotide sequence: TGTGCCAGCAGTGGGGGCCGTCGCTCTGGGGCCAACGTCCTGACTTTC.

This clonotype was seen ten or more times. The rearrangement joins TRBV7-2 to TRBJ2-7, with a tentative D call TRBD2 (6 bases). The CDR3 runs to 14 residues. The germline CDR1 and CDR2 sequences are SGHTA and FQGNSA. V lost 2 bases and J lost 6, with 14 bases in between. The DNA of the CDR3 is TGTGCCAGCAGCTTACTCGCGGGGTCTGGCGAGCAGTACTTC. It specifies CASSLLAGSGEQYF.

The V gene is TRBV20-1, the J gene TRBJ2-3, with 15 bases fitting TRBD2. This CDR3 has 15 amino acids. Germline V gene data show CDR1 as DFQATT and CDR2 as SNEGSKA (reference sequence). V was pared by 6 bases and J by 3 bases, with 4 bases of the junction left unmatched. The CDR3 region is CSANGLAGGTDTQYF. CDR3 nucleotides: TGCAGTGCAAACGGACTAGCGGGAGGGACAGATACGCAGTATTTT.

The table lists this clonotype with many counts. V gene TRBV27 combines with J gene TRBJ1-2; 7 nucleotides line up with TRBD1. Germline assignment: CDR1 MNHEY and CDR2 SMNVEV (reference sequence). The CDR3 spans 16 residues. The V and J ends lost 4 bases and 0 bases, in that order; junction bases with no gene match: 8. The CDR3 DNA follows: TGTGCCAGCAGTTCCCTACAAGGGGGCACTAACTATGGCTACACCTTC. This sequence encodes CASSSLQGGTNYGYTF.

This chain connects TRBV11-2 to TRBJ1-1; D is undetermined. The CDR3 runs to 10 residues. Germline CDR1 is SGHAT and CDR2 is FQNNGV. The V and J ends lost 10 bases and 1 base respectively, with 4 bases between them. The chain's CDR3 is CATGNTEAFF. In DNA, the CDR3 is TGTGCCACAGGGAACACTGAAGCTTTCTTT.

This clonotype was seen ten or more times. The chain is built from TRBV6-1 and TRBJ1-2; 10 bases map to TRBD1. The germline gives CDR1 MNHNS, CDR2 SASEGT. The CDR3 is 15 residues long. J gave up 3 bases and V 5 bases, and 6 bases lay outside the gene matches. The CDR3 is CASSPQGTGDYGYTF. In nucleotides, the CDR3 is TGTGCCAGCAGTCCCCAGGGGACAGGGGACTATGGCTACACCTTC.

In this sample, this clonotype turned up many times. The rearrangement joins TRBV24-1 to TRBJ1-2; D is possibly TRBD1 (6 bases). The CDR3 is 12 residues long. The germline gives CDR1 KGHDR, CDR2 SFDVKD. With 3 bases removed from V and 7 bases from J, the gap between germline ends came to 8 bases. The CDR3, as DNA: TGTGCCACCAGTGATCAGGGGACTGGCTACACCTTC. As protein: CATSDQGTGYTF.

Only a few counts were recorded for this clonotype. CDR3 nucleotide sequence: TGTGCCATCAGTTCGGCTAATGAAAAACTGTTTTTT. As protein: CAISSANEKLFF. The chain links TRBV10-3 to TRBJ1-4; D not resolved. V was trimmed by 5 bases and J by 3 bases, leaving 4 bases between them. CDR3 size: 12 residues. The germline CDR1 and CDR2 sequences are ENHRY and SYGVKD.

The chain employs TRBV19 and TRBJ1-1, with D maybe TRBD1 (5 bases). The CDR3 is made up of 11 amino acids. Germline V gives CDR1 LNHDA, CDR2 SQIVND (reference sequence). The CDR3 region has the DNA TGTGTCACTCGGGGGAGCACTGAAGCTTTCTTT. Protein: CVTRGSTEAFF.

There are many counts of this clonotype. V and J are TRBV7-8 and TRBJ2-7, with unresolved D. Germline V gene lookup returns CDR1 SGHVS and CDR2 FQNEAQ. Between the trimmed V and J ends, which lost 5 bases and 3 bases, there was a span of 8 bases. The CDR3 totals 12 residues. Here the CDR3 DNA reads TGTGCCAGCAGCATGACTTTCTACGAGCAGTACTTC. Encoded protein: CASSMTFYEQYF.

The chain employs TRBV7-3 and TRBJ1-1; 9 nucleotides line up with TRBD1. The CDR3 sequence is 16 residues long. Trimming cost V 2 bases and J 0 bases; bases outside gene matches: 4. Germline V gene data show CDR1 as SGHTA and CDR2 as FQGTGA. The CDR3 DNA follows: TGTGCCAGCAGCTTAGAGACAGGGGGTTTGAACACTGAAGCTTTCTTT. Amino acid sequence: CASSLETGGLNTEAFF.

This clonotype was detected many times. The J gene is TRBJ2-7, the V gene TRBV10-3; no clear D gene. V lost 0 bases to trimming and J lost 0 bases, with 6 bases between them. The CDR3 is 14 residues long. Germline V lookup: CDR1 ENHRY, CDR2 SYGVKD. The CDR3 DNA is TGTGCCATCAGTGAGTCCGGAAGCTCCTACGAGCAGTACTTC. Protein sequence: CAISESGSSYEQYF.